The 11 T cell receptor beta chains given below trace back to one sample, sequenced in a study of T cells in Graves' hyperthyroidism and ophthalmopathy. There were TCR beta CDR3 regions amplified from RNA transcripts. The HTBI set primed first-round TCR CDR3 RT-PCR. TCRdb passed the multiplex PCR reads through MiXCR, listing each CDR3 protein once. Here the sample spans nearly 600,000 distinct CDR3 sequences, around 14% being singletons. Sequencing was done on a sample of blood. The origin of the receptors is a woman in her late teens or twenties with Graves' ophthalmopathy.

This sequence joins TRBV18 and TRBJ2-2, with 9 bases lining up with TRBD1. The CDR3 totals 16 residues. Germline V gene sequence: CDR1 KGHSH, CDR2 LQKENI. Trimming took 5 bases from V and 0 from J; bases not matched to a gene: 4. The CDR3 sequence is CASSYTGGANTGELFF. The CDR3, as DNA: TGTGCCAGCTCATATACAGGGGGCGCGAACACCGGGGAGCTGTTTTTT.

This clonotype was counted many times. The chain joins TRBV7-3 to TRBJ2-1; 9 bases align to TRBD1. Germline V gene sequence: CDR1 SGHTA, CDR2 FQGTGA. The CDR3 runs to 16 residues. The V and J ends lost 3 bases and 5 bases, in that order; junction bases with no gene match: 8. As DNA, the CDR3 is TGTGCCAGCAGCTTGCTCTGGACAGGGGAAAACAATGAGCAGTTCTTC. Its protein is CASSLLWTGENNEQFF.

This chain connects TRBV11-2 to TRBJ2-5; 15 nucleotides line up with TRBD2. The CDR3 runs 18 residues. The germline CDR1 and CDR2 sequences are SGHAT and FQNNGV. V was pared by 4 bases and J by 3 bases, with 9 bases of the junction left unmatched. The CDR3 DNA reads as TGTGCCAGCAGCTCCCGGACTAGCGGGAGGGCCGGGGAAGAGACCCAGTACTTC. It translates to CASSSRTSGRAGEETQYF.

This clonotype was detected many times. The chain recombines TRBV2 with TRBJ2-3, with D uncertain. V was pared by 4 bases and J by 3 bases, with 11 bases between. The CDR3 contains 14 residues. Germline CDR1 is SNHLY and CDR2 is FYNNEI. The CDR3: CASSGWAVTDTQYF. DNA for the CDR3: TGTGCCAGCAGTGGATGGGCAGTGACAGATACGCAGTATTTT.

In its sample, this clonotype was seen many times. V usage is TRBV7-2 and J usage is TRBJ2-1; either TRBD1 or TRBD2 may fit D (5 bases each). Germline V gene sequence: CDR1 SGHTA, CDR2 FQGNSA. CDR3 size: 11 residues. V lost 3 bases and J 11 bases, leaving 8 bases between the germline ends. CDR3 protein: CASSLGPQQFF. The DNA for the CDR3 is TGTGCCAGCAGCTTGGGACCACAGCAGTTCTTC.

This clonotype was seen at least ten times. The V call is TRBV11-1, the J call TRBJ2-1; D is unresolved. The germline gives CDR1 SGHAT, CDR2 FQDESV (reference sequence). CDR3 length equals 12 residues. With 4 bases removed from V and 10 bases from J, the gap between germline ends came to 11 bases. The CDR3 loop is CASSSTPSEQFF. In DNA, the CDR3 is TGTGCCAGCAGCTCCACACCGTCGGAGCAGTTCTTC.

This clonotype was seen at least ten times. The chain couples TRBV6-1 to TRBJ2-7, with 7 positions matching TRBD1. There are 15 residues in the CDR3. CDR1 is MNHNS and CDR2 is SASEGT in the germline V gene. J gave up 2 bases and V 5 bases, and 9 bases lay outside the gene matches. CDR3 nucleotides: TGTGCCAGCAGTTCCGACCGGGACAGAGCCTACGAGCAGTACTTC. Translated: CASSSDRDRAYEQYF.

In this sample, this clonotype turned up many times. The J gene is TRBJ2-7, the V gene TRBV7-9; perhaps TRBD2 as D (5 bases). This CDR3 comprises 15 residues. Trimming removed 5 bases from V and 3 bases from J, with 17 bases in between. Per germline, CDR1 SEHNR and CDR2 FQNEAQ (reference sequence). CDR3 residues: CASSRVTLGSYEQYF. Written as DNA, the CDR3 is TGTGCCAGCAGCCGAGTGACGCTGGGGAGCTACGAGCAGTACTTC.

This clonotype was detected many times. V gene TRBV12-3 or TRBV12-4 combines with J gene TRBJ2-1, with 10 bases that match TRBD2. V lost 7 bases to trimming and J lost 5 bases; unmatched junction nucleotides: 8. The CDR3 spans 15 residues. CDR3 nucleotide sequence: TGTGCCAGCACCTTGCCTAGCGGGGGACACAATGAGCAGTTCTTC. Translating it yields CASTLPSGGHNEQFF.

Written as DNA, the CDR3 is TGTGCCAGCAGCTTCTCGAACAATGAAAAACTGTTTTTT. Amino acid sequence: CASSFSNNEKLFF. The rearrangement uses TRBV5-6 and TRBJ1-4, with D uncertain. CDR1 and CDR2 from the germline V gene are SGHDT and YYEEEE. The V gene lost 2 bases and the J gene lost 5 bases, with 7 bases spanning the gap. CDR3 length: 13 residues.

This clonotype appeared a single time. The chain combines TRBV5-4 with TRBJ2-7; 12 nucleotides align to TRBD2. The CDR3 has 15 amino acids. From germline, CDR1 is SGHNT and CDR2 YYREEE (reference sequence). V lost 0 bases to trimming and J lost 5 bases; unmatched junction nucleotides: 3. The CDR3 region has the DNA TGTGCCAGCAGCTTGGGACTAGCGGGAGACGACGAGCAGTACTTC. It encodes CASSLGLAGDDEQYF.